Sequencing of this T cell receptor (beta chain) was carried out in a study of blood T cell repertoires in COVID-19. Study-wide background: Collection of acute and convalescent COVID-19 samples took place in the United States, Italy and Spain. The analysed material was cDNA or gDNA that came from T cells, B-cell-depleted T cells, or PBMCs.

V gave up 6 bases and J gave up 1 base, with 12 bases separating them. The CDR3 is made up of 15 amino acids. The germline gives CDR1 LNHNV, CDR2 YYDKDF (reference sequence). In the study's own analysis: Nucleated cell number was recorded as an estimate derived from reference gene primer amplification. Clones were sequenced by immunoSEQ multiplex PCR, and TCRdb holds only the in-frame ones, with some missing. V and J calls and clone size follow that table, whereas D and trimming were derived from the DNA. Of 70,000 or so clones in the sample, roughly nine tenths were seen once. The specimen was peripheral blood. This rearrangement joins TRBV15 to TRBJ1-4; possibly TRBD1 for D (6 bases). The clonotype comes from a man in his sixties or seventies with active COVID-19. CDR3 sequence reads: CATSFRGLTNEKLFF. The CDR3 nucleotides are TGTGCCACCAGTTTCAGGGGCCTAACTAATGAAAAACTGTTTTTT.